This T cell receptor beta chain came from a study of OX40 agonist ivuxolimab in advanced cancers. Study-wide background: Three patients showed partial responses: one hepatocellular carcinoma and two cutaneous melanoma cases.

Trimming left V 5 bases short and J 4 bases short, with 7 bases between. Germline V CDR1 and CDR2: SEHNR, FQNEAQ (reference sequence). The CDR3 extends over 12 amino acids. Profiling relied on immunoSEQ multiplex PCR, and the TCRdb table lists in-frame clones only, not all of them. The top ten hold 0.25% to 0.3% of the sample, which has some 67,000 clones, 70% to 90% seen once. This sequence was found in an adult with an advanced solid tumor such as melanoma, head and neck, liver or kidney cancer. The sample consisted of CD4+ or CD8+ T cells sorted from blood, taken in a trial of the OX40 agonist ivuxolimab. J is TRBJ2-3 and V is TRBV7-9; D uncertain. This chain's CDR3 is CASSPSPDTQYF. The CDR3 DNA is TGTGCCAGCAGCCCTTCCCCAGATACGCAGTATTTT.